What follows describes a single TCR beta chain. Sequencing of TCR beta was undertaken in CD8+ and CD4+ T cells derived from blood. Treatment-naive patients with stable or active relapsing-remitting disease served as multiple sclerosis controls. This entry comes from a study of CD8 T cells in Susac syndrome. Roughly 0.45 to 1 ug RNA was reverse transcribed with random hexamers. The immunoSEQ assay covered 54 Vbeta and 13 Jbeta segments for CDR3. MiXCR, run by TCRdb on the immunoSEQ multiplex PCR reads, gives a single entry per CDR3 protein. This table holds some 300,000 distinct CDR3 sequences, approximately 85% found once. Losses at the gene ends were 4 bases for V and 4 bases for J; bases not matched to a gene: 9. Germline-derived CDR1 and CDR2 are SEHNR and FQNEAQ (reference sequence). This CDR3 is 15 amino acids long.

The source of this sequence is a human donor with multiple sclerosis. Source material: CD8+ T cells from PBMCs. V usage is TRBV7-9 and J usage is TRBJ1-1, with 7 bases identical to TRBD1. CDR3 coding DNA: TGTGCCAGCAGCTCGTTTCAGGGGGAAGGCACTGAAGCTTTCTTT. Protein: CASSSFQGEGTEAFF. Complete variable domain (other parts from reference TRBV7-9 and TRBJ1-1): DTGVSQNPRHKITKRGQNVTFRCDPISEHNRLYWYRQTLGQGPEFLTYFQNEAQLEKSRLLSDRFSAERPKGSFSTLEIQRTEQGDSAMYLCASSSFQGEGTEAFFGQGTRLTVV.